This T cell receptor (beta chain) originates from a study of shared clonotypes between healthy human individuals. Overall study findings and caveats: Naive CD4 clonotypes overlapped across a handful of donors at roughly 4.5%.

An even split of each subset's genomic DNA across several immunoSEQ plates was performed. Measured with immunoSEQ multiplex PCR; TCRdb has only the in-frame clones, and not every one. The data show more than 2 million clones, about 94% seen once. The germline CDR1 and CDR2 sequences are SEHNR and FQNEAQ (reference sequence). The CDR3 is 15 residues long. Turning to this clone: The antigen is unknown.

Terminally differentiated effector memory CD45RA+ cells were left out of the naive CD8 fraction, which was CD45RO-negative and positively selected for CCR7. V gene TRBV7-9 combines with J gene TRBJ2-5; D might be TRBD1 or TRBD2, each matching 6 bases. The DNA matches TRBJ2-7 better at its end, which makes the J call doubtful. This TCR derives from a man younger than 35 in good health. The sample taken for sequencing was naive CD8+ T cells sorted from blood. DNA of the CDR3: TGTGCCAGCAGCTTAGTCGGGGGCTACTCCTACGAGCAGTACTTC. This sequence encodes CASSLVGGYSYEQYF.